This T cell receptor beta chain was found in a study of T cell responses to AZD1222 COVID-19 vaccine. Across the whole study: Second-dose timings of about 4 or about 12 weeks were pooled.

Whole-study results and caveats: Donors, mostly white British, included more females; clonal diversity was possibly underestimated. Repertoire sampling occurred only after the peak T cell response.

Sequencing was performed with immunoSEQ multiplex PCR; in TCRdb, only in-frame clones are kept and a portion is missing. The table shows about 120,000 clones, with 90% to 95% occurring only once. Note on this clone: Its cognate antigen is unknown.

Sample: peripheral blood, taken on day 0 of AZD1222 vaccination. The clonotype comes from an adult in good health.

The CDR3 loop is CASSLESLGTGELFF. CDR3 DNA: TGTGCCAGCAGCTTGGAGTCTCTGGGCACCGGGGAGCTGTTTTTT. The chain carries TRBV5-4 and TRBJ2-2; the D is unclear. Germline-derived CDR1 and CDR2 are SGHNT and YYREEE (reference sequence). The CDR3 contains 15 residues. The V gene lost 0 bases and the J gene lost 4 bases, with 10 bases spanning the gap.